This T cell receptor (beta chain) was identified in a study of neurological immune-mediated disorders. This clonotype was counted many times. Germline V lookup: CDR1 SGHDN, CDR2 FVKESK. V lost 0 bases, J lost 4 bases, and 9 bases lay in between. This CDR3 spans 14 amino acids. MiXCR was run by TCRdb on the 5' RACE reads, yielding one entry per CDR3 protein. The sample lists about 84,000 distinct CDR3 sequences; about 9.4% were seen once. The V gene is TRBV14, the J gene TRBJ1-1, with D unclear. The TCR sequence derives from a middle-aged man in good health. Sequenced sample: PBMCs. The CDR3 bases are TGTGCCAGCAGCCAAGAAACCAGGCGCACTGAAGCTTTCTTT. Translation: CASSQETRRTEAFF.